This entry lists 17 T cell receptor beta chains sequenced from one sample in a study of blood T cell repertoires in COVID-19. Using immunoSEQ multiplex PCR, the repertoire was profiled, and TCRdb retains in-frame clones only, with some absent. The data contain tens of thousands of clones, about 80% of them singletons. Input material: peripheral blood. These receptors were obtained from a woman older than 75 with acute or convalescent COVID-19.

As DNA, the CDR3 is TGTGCCAGCAGCACGACATATCCTACGGAGACCCAGTACTTC. It yields the protein CASSTTYPTETQYF. This chain uses TRBV3-1 (or the pseudogene TRBV3-2) with TRBJ2-5, with unresolved D. The CDR3 runs 14 residues. In germline, CDR1 is LGHDT, CDR2 YNNKEL (reference sequence). The V gene lost 5 bases and the J gene lost 5 bases, with 15 bases spanning the gap.

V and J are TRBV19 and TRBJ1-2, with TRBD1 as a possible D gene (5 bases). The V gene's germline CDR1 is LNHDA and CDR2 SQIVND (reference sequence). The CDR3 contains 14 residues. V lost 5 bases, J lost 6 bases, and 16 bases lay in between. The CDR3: CASSVDSRLDGYTF. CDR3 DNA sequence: TGTGCCAGTAGTGTCGACAGTCGACTAGATGGCTACACCTTC. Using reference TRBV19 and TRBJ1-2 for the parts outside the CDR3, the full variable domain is DGGITQSPKYLFRKEGQNVTLSCEQNLNHDAMYWYRQDPGQGLRLIYYSQIVNDFQKGDIAEGYSVSREKKESFPLTVTSAQKNPTAFYLCASSVDSRLDGYTFGSGTRLTVV.

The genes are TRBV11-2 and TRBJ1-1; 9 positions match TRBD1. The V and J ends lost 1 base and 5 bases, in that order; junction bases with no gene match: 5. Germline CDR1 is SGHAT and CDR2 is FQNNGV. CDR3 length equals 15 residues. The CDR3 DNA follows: TGTGCCAGCAGCTTAGTAGGACAGGGGTTGACTGAAGCTTTCTTT. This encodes CASSLVGQGLTEAFF.

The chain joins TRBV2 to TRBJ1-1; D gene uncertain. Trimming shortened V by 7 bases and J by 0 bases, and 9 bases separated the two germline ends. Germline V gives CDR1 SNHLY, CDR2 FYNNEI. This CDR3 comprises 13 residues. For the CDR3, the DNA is TGTGCCAGCATTGGAGAGGTGAACACTGAAGCTTTCTTT. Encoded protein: CASIGEVNTEAFF.

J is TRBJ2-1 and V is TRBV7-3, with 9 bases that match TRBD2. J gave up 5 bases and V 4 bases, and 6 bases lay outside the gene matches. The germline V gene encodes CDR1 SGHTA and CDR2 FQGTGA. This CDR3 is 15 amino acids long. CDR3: CASSSLAGIDNEQFF. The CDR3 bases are TGTGCCAGCAGCTCACTAGCGGGTATTGACAATGAGCAGTTCTTC.

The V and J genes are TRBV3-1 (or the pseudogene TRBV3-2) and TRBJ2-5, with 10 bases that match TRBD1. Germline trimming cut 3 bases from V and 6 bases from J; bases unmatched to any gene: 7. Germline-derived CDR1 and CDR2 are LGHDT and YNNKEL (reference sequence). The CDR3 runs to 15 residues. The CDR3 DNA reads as TGTGCCAGCAGCCAGGGACAGGGGCGCAGGCAGACCCAGTACTTC. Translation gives CASSQGQGRRQTQYF.

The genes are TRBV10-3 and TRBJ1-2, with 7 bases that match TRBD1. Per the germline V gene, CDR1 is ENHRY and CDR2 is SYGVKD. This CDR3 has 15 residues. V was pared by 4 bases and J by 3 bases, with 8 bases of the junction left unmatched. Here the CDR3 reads CAISGGTVTDYGYTF. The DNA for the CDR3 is TGTGCCATCAGTGGTGGGACAGTTACCGACTATGGCTACACCTTC.

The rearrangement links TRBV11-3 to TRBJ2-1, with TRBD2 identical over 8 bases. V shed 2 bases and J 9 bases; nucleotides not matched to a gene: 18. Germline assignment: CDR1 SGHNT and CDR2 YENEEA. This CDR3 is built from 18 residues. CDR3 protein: CASSLYAGGGRYGTEQFF. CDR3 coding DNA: TGTGCCAGCAGCTTATACGCCGGTGGCGGGAGGTACGGAACTGAGCAGTTCTTC.

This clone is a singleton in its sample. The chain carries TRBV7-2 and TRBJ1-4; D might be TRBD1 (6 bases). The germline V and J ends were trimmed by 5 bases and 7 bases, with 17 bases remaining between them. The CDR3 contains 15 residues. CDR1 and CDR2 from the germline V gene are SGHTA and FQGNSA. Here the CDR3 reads CASSPSPQGREKLFF. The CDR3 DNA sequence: TGTGCCAGCAGCCCGTCGCCACAGGGTCGTGAAAAACTGTTTTTT.

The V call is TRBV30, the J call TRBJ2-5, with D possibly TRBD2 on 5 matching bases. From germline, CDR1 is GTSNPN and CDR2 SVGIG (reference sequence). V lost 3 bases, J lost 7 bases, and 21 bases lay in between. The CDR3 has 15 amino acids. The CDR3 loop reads CAWRDSSGLVGTQYF. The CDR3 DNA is TGTGCCTGGAGGGACTCCTCCGGCTTGGTAGGGACCCAGTACTTC.

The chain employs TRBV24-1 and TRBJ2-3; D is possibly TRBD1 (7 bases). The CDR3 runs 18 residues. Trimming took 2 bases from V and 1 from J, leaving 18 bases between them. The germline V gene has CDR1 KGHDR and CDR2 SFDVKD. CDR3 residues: CATSDSFRGTDGTDTQYF. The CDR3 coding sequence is TGTGCCACCAGTGATTCCTTCAGGGGGACTGATGGCACAGATACGCAGTATTTT.

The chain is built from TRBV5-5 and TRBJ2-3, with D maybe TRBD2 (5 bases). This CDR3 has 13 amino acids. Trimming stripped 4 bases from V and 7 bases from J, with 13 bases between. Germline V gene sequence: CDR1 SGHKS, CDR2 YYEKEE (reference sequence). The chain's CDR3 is CASSPGGAHTQYF. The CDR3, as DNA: TGTGCCAGCAGCCCCGGAGGTGCACATACGCAGTATTTT. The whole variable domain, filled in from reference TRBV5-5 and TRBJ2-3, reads DAGVTQSPTHLIKTRGQQVTLRCSPISGHKSVSWYQQVLGQGPQFIFQYYEKEERGRGNFPDRFSARQFPNYSSELNVNALLLGDSALYLCASSPGGAHTQYFGPGTRLTVL.

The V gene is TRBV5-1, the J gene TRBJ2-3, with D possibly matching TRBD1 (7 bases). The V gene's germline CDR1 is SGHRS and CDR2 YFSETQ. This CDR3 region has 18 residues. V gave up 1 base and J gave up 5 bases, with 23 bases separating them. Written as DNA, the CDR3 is TGCGCCAGCAGCTTGTCCTATATCCGACAGGGAGGTATAGATACGCAGTATTTT. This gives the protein CASSLSYIRQGGIDTQYF.

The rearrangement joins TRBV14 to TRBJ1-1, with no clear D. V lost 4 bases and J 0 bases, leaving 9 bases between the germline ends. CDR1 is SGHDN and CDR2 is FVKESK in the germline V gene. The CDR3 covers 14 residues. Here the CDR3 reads CASSLSGMNTEAFF. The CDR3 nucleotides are TGTGCCAGCAGCCTCTCGGGGATGAACACTGAAGCTTTCTTT.

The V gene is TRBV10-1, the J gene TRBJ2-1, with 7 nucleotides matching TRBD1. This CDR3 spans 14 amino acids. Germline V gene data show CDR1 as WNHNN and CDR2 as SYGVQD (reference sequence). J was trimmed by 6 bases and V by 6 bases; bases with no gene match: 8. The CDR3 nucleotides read TGCGCCAGCAGGGGGAAAACAGGGGTCAATGAGCAGTTCTTC. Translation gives CASRGKTGVNEQFF.

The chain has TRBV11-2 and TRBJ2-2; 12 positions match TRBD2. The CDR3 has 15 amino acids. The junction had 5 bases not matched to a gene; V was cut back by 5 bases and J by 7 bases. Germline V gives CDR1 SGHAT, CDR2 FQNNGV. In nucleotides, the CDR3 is TGTGCCAGCAGCCCAGGACTAGCGGGAATCGGGGAGCTGTTTTTT. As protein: CASSPGLAGIGELFF.

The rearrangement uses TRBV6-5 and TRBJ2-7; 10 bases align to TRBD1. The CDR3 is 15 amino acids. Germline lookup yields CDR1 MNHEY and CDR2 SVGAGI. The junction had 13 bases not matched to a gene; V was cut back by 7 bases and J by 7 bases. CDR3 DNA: TGTGCCAGCACCTACGACAGGGGGCGCCCGGGTGAGCAGTACTTC. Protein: CASTYDRGRPGEQYF.